This T cell receptor beta chain was sequenced for a study of blood T cells in healthy people across ages. Comment on this clonotype: Its ends do not fully match the called genes, so a read error is possible.

A second PCR of roughly 7 to 11 cycles used a sample-barcoded 5' primer and a J-beta primer mix. TCRdb fed the 5' RACE reads into MiXCR, producing one record per CDR3 protein. This table has 850,000 to 1,100,000 distinct CDR3 sequences, around two fifths appearing once. CDR3 size: 12 residues. CDR1 and CDR2 (germline): SGHTA, FQGNSA. The chain combines TRBV7-2 with TRBJ2-3; D gene ambiguous. The TCR was taken from a young man in good health. The sample was blood. The CDR3 sequence is CAGSTSTDTQYF. DNA for the CDR3: TGTGCCGGCAGTACTAGCACAGATACGCAGTATTTT.